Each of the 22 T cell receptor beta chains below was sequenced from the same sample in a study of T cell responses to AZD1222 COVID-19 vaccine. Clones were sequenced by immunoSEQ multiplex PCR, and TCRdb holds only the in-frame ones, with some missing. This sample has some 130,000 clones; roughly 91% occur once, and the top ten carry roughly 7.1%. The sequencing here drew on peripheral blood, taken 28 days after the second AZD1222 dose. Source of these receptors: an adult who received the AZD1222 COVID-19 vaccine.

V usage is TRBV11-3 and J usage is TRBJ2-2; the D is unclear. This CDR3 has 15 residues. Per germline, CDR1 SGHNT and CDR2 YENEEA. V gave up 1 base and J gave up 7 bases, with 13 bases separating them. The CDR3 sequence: CASSLGVASYGELFF. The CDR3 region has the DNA TGTGCCAGCAGCTTAGGTGTGGCCTCCTACGGGGAGCTGTTTTTT.

CDR3: CASSVAGTANYEQYF. CDR3 DNA sequence: TGTGCCAGCAGCGTAGCTGGGACAGCCAACTACGAGCAGTACTTC. V gene TRBV9 combines with J gene TRBJ2-7; 7 positions match TRBD1. V was pared by 0 bases and J by 3 bases, with 6 bases of the junction left unmatched. This CDR3 contains 15 residues. Germline-derived CDR1 and CDR2 are SGDLS and YYNGEE.

The CDR3 nucleotides are TGTGCCAGCAGCCAATCGAGGGCGGGTTATGGCTACACCTTC. As protein: CASSQSRAGYGYTF. V usage is TRBV16 and J usage is TRBJ1-2, with no clear D. V dropped 0 bases and J dropped 5 bases, with 10 bases sitting between them. The CDR3 is made up of 14 amino acids. CDR1 is KGHSY, CDR2 FQNENV, per germline.

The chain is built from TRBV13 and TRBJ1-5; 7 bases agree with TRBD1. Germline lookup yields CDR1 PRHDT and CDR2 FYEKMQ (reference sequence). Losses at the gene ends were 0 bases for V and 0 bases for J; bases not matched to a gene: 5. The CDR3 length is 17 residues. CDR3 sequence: CASSLGQGGYSNQPQHF. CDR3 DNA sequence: TGTGCCAGCAGCTTAGGGCAGGGGGGATATAGCAATCAGCCCCAGCATTTT.

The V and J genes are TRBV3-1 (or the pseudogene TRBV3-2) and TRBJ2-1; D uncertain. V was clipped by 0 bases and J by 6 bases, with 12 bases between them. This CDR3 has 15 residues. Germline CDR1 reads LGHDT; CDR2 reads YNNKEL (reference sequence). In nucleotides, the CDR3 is TGTGCCAGCAGCCAAGACCGGCCAGTTCCCAATGAGCAGTTCTTC. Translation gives CASSQDRPVPNEQFF.

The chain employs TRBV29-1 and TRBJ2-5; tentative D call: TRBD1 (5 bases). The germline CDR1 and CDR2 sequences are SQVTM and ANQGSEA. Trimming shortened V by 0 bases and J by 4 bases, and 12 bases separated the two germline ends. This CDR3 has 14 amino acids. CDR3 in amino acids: CSVEDVRRGETQYF. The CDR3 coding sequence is TGCAGCGTTGAAGATGTACGAAGGGGAGAGACCCAGTACTTC.

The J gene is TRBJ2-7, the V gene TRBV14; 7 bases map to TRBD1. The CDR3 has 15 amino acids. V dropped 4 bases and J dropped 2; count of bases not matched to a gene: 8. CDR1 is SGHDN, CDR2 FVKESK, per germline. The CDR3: CASSPYGTVPYEQYF. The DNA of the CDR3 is TGTGCCAGCAGCCCTTACGGGACAGTGCCCTACGAGCAGTACTTC.

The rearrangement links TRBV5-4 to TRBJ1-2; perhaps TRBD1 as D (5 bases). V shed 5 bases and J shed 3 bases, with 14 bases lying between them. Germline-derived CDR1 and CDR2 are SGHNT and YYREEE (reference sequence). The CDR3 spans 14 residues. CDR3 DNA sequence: TGTGCCAGCAGATTTGATCGGGGGGACTATGGCTACACCTTC. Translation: CASRFDRGDYGYTF.

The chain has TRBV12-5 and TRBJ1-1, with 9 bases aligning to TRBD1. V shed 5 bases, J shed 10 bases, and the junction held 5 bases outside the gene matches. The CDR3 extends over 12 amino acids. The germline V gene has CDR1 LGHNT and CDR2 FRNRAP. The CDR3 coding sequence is TGTGCTAGTGGTGGAACGGGACAGGGAGCTTTCTTT. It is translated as CASGGTGQGAFF.

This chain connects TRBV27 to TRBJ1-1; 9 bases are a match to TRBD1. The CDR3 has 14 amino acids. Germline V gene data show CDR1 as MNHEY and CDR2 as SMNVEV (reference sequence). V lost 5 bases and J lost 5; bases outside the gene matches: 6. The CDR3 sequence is CASSTGQGRTEAFF. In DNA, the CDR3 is TGTGCCAGCAGTACTGGACAGGGGAGGACTGAAGCTTTCTTT.

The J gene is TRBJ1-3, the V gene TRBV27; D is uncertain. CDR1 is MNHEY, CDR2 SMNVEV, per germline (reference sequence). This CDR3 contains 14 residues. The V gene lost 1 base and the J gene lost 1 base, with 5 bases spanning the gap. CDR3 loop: CASSLYGSGNTIYF. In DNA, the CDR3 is TGTGCCAGCAGTTTATACGGGTCTGGAAACACCATATATTTT.

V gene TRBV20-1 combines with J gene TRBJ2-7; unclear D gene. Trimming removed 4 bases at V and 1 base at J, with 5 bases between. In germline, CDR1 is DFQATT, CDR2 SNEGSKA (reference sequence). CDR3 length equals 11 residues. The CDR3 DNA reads TGCAGTGCTACACGGTCCTACGAGCAGTACTTC. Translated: CSATRSYEQYF.

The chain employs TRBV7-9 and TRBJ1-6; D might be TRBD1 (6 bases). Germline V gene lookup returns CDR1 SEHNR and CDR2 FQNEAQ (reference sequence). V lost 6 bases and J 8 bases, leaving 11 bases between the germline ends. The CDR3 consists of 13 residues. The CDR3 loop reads CASRRGAYSPLHF. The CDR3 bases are TGTGCCAGCAGACGGGGGGCTTATTCACCCCTCCACTTT.

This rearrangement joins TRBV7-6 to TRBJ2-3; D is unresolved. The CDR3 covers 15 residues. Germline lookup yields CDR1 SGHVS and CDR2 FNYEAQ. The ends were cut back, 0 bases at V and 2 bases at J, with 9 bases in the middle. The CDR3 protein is CASSLAVHLTDTQYF. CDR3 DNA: TGTGCCAGCAGCTTAGCTGTACACCTCACAGATACGCAGTATTTT. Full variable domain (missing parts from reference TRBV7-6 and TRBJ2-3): GAGVSQSPRYKVTKRGQDVALRCDPISGHVSLYWYRQALGQGPEFLTYFNYEAQQDKSGLPNDRFSAERPEGSISTLTIQRTEQRDSAMYRCASSLAVHLTDTQYFGPGTRLTVL.

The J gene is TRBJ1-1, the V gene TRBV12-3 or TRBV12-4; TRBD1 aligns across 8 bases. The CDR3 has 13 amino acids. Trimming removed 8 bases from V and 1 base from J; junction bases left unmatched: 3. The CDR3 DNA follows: TGTGCCAGCGCCGGGACAGGGAACACTGAAGCTTTCTTT. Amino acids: CASAGTGNTEAFF.

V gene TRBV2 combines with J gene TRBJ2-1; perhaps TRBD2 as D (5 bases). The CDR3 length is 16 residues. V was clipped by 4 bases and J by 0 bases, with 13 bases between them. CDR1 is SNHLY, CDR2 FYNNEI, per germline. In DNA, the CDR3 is TGTGCCAGCAGTGCCGGGGTCCTGGTCTCCTACAATGAGCAGTTCTTC. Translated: CASSAGVLVSYNEQFF.

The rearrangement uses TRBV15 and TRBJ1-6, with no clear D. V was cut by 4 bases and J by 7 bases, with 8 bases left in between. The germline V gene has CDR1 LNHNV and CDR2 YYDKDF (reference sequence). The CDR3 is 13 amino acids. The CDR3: CATSITGNSPLHF. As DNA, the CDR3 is TGTGCCACCAGCATCACGGGCAATTCACCCCTCCACTTT. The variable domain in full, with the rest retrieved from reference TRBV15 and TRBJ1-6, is DAMVIQNPRYQVTQFGKPVTLSCSQTLNHNVMYWYQQKSSQAPKLLFHYYDKDFNNEADTPDNFQSRRPNTSFCFLDIRSPGLGDTAMYLCATSITGNSPLHFGNGTRLTVT.

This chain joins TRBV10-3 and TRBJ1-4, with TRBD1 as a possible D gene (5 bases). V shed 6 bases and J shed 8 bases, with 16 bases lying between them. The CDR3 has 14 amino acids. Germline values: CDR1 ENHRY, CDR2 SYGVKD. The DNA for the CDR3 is TGTGCCATCAGCGGGACTCCAGAGGGGGAAAAACTGTTTTTT. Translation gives CAISGTPEGEKLFF.

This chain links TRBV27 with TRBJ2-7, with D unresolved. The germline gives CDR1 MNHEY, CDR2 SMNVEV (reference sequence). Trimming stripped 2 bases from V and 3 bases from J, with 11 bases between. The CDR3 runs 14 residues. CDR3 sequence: CASSLGRMDYEQYF. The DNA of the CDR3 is TGTGCCAGCAGTTTAGGACGCATGGACTACGAGCAGTACTTC.

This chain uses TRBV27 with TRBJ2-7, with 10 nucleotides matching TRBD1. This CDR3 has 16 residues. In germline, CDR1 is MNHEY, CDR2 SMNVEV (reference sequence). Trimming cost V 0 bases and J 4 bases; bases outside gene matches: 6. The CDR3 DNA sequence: TGTGCCAGCAGTTTATCGGGGACAGGGGTTCGTTACGAGCAGTACTTC. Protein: CASSLSGTGVRYEQYF.

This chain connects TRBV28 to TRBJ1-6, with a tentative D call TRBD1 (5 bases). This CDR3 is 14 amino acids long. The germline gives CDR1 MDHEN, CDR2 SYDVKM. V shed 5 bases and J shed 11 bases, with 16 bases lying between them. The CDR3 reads CASSQDTSVAPLHF. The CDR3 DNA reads TGTGCCAGCAGTCAGGACACGTCGGTAGCACCCCTCCACTTT.

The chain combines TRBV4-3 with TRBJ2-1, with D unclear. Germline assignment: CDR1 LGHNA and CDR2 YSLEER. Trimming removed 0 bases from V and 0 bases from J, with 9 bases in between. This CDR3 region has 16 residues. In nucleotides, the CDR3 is TGCGCCAGCAGCCAAGAAAGACGGAGCTCCTACAATGAGCAGTTCTTC. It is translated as CASSQERRSSYNEQFF.